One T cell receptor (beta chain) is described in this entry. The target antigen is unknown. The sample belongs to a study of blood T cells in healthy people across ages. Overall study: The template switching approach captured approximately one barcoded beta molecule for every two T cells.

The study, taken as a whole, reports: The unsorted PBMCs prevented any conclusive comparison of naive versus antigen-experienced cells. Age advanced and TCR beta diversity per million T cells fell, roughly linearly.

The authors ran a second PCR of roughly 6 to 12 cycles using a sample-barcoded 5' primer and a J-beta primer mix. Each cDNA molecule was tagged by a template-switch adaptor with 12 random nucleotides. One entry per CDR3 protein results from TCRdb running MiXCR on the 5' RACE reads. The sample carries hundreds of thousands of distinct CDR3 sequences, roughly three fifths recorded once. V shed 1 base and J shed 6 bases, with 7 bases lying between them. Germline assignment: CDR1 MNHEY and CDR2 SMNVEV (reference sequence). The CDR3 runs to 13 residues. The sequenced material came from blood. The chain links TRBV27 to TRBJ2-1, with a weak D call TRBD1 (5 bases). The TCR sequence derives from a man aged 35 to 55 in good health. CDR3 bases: TGTGCCAGCAGTTTATTGGGGCTCAATGAGCAGTTCTTC. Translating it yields CASSLLGLNEQFF.